The T cell receptor beta chain described here comes from a study of CD8 T cells in ankylosing spondylitis. Study findings and constraints: In ankylosing spondylitis blood, a motif of roughly eight highly homologous TCR beta variants appeared characteristic.

Libraries for TCR beta were made by quantitative 5'-RACE with molecular barcodes. MiXCR, applied by TCRdb to the 5' RACE reads, yields one record per CDR3 protein. Of fewer than 750,000 distinct CDR3 sequences listed, 15% to 20% are singletons. CDR1 is SGHDN, CDR2 FVKESK, per germline. V was clipped by 4 bases and J by 4 bases; unmatched bases: 12. This CDR3 has 17 amino acids. Comments on this clonotype: Its target is not known.

The rearrangement joins TRBV14 to TRBJ1-1; the match to TRBD1 covers 10 bases. This TCR was sampled from a male donor with ankylosing spondylitis. Material for sequencing was blood, either unsorted or a sorted T cell fraction (not recorded which). Written as DNA, the CDR3 is TGTGCCAGCAGCCCTCCCGGGACAGGGGCGTTTGGCACTGAAGCTTTCTTT. It translates to CASSPPGTGAFGTEAFF.